Shown below are 15 T cell receptor beta chains from a single sample sequenced in a study of T cell responses to AZD1222 COVID-19 vaccine. Sequenced by immunoSEQ multiplex PCR; TCRdb stores in-frame clones only, minus some. The sample carries about 190,000 clones, 80% to 95% recorded once. The sample consisted of peripheral blood, taken on day 0 of AZD1222 vaccination. All receptors come from an adult in good health.

This clone was detected only once. The CDR3 loop is CASKLEFRGNQPQHF. The DNA of the CDR3 is TGTGCCAGTAAATTGGAATTCAGGGGTAATCAGCCCCAGCATTTT. The chain joins TRBV19 to TRBJ1-5; D possibly corresponds to TRBD1 (6 bases). Germline V gene lookup returns CDR1 LNHDA and CDR2 SQIVND (reference sequence). CDR3 length equals 15 residues. Trimming took 7 bases from V and 4 from J, leaving 17 bases between them.

The V gene is TRBV9, the J gene TRBJ2-3, with D tentatively TRBD1 (6 bases). Per the germline V gene, CDR1 is SGDLS and CDR2 is YYNGEE. The CDR3 runs to 15 residues. V shed 2 bases and J shed 2 bases, with 12 bases lying between them. The CDR3 region has the DNA TGTGCCAGCAGCGTCGGACAGCCATCCACAGATACGCAGTATTTT. Translating it yields CASSVGQPSTDTQYF. Combining the CDR3 with reference TRBV9 and TRBJ2-3 gives the whole variable domain DSGVTQTPKHLITATGQRVTLRCSPRSGDLSVYWYQQSLDQGLQFLIQYYNGEERAKGNILERFSAQQFPDLHSELNLSSLELGDSALYFCASSVGQPSTDTQYFGPGTRLTVL.

The gene calls are TRBV3-1 (or the pseudogene TRBV3-2) and TRBJ1-1, with D possibly being TRBD1 (5 bases). Looked up from germline, CDR1 is LGHDT and CDR2 is YNNKEL (reference sequence). The CDR3 extends over 13 amino acids. Trimming pared 0 bases from V and 11 bases from J, leaving 13 bases between. The CDR3 is CASSQDTSPGAFF. CDR3 coding DNA: TGTGCCAGCAGCCAAGATACGAGCCCAGGGGCTTTCTTT.

The J gene is TRBJ2-7, the V gene TRBV18, with 8 bases that match TRBD1. Per the germline V gene, CDR1 is KGHSH and CDR2 is LQKENI. The J segment lost 5 bases and the V segment lost 4 bases, leaving 7 bases of the junction unmatched. The CDR3 is 14 amino acids. The CDR3 spells CASSQGQGYHEQYF. The CDR3 DNA follows: TGTGCCAGCTCACAAGGACAGGGCTACCACGAGCAGTACTTC.

In its sample, this clone was seen a few times. This chain joins TRBV9 and TRBJ1-2; D is unresolved. The V gene lost 4 bases and the J gene lost 8 bases, with 3 bases spanning the gap. The germline V gene has CDR1 SGDLS and CDR2 YYNGEE. The CDR3 is 9 amino acids. In nucleotides, the CDR3 is TGTGCCAGCAGCCCCGGCTACACCTTC. Translating it yields CASSPGYTF.

The genes are TRBV27 and TRBJ1-2; 9 nucleotides agree with TRBD1. Germline V lookup: CDR1 MNHEY, CDR2 SMNVEV (reference sequence). The J segment lost 4 bases and the V segment lost 6 bases, leaving 9 bases of the junction unmatched. The CDR3 has 15 residues. The CDR3 DNA reads TGTGCCAGCAGATATCCGGGACAGGGAGGCTATGGCTACACCTTC. Protein product: CASRYPGQGGYGYTF.

The chain joins TRBV5-1 to TRBJ2-3, with 11 bases matching TRBD2. V dropped 3 bases and J dropped 0; count of bases not matched to a gene: 9. CDR3 size: 18 residues. The germline V gene has CDR1 SGHRS and CDR2 YFSETQ. CDR3 sequence reads: CASSSLSGGATSTDTQYF. CDR3 nucleotides: TGCGCCAGCAGCTCTCTTAGCGGGGGGGCAACTAGCACAGATACGCAGTATTTT.

This clone showed up just once. The chain links TRBV7-2 to TRBJ1-2; D remains ambiguous. The CDR3 loop spans 13 amino acids. From germline, CDR1 is SGHTA and CDR2 FQGNSA. The V and J ends lost 3 bases and 2 bases respectively, with 7 bases between them. Here the CDR3 DNA reads TGTGCCAGCAGCTTGCCCAGCAACTATGGCTACACCTTC. Its protein product is CASSLPSNYGYTF.

The chain joins TRBV29-1 to TRBJ1-2; D may be TRBD1 (6 bases). Trimming left V 2 bases short and J 6 bases short, with 16 bases between. This CDR3 has 14 residues. Germline V gene data show CDR1 as SQVTM and CDR2 as ANQGSEA. Here the CDR3 DNA reads TGCAGCGTTGAAAAACCCGGGACACCTAATGGCTACACCTTC. Its protein is CSVEKPGTPNGYTF.

This clone came up a few times. The V gene is TRBV7-9, the J gene TRBJ1-6; 7 bases fit TRBD1. With 2 bases clipped from V and 9 bases from J, the junction kept 4 bases outside the gene matches. The CDR3 totals 14 residues. Looked up from germline, CDR1 is SEHNR and CDR2 is FQNEAQ (reference sequence). CDR3 amino acids: CASSLKGGGSPLHF. CDR3 bases: TGTGCCAGCAGCTTAAAAGGGGGCGGTTCACCCCTCCACTTT.

The chain has TRBV3-1 (or the pseudogene TRBV3-2) and TRBJ2-7, with D unclear. The CDR3 runs 17 residues. Deletions cut 5 bases from V and 2 bases from J, with 22 bases between. The V gene's germline CDR1 is LGHDT and CDR2 YNNKEL (reference sequence). The CDR3 DNA is TGTGCCAGCAGCTTTGGCCCGATCGGGTATCCCGCCTACGAGCAGTACTTC. The encoded protein is CASSFGPIGYPAYEQYF.

The gene calls are TRBV2 and TRBJ1-4; D might be TRBD1 (5 bases). From germline, CDR1 is SNHLY and CDR2 FYNNEI. CDR3 length: 15 amino acids. The ends were cut back, 7 bases at V and 0 bases at J, with 12 bases in the middle. The CDR3 sequence is CASTGRVATNEKLFF. The CDR3 nucleotides are TGTGCCAGCACGGGCAGGGTTGCAACTAATGAAAAACTGTTTTTT.

This clone was found a few times. The chain links TRBV5-4 to TRBJ1-1; D might be TRBD1 (5 bases). Germline lookup yields CDR1 SGHNT and CDR2 YYREEE (reference sequence). The CDR3 runs to 13 residues. The V end was cut by 3 bases, the J end by 6 bases, with 12 bases between. CDR3 in DNA: TGTGCCAGCAGCTCACCAGGGCCGGCTGAAGCTTTCTTT. It is translated as CASSSPGPAEAFF.

The genes are TRBV6-1 and TRBJ1-5; D call uncertain. CDR3 length: 16 residues. Trimming pared 4 bases from V and 3 bases from J, leaving 16 bases between. Germline CDR1 reads MNHNS; CDR2 reads SASEGT. CDR3 sequence (DNA): TGTGCCAGCAGTGTATTCACAGCCGAGACCAATCAGCCCCAGCATTTT. Residues: CASSVFTAETNQPQHF.

This clone was seen once. The chain recombines TRBV5-1 with TRBJ2-7, with TRBD1 as a possible D gene (5 bases). Germline-derived CDR1 and CDR2 are SGHRS and YFSETQ. CDR3 size: 13 residues. V was trimmed by 0 bases and J by 2 bases, leaving 6 bases between them. CDR3 coding DNA: TGCGCCAGCAGCTTGGAAGGGGCCTACGAGCAGTACTTC. Residues: CASSLEGAYEQYF. The full variable domain, rest sourced from reference TRBV5-1 and TRBJ2-7, is KAGVTQTPRYLIKTRGQQVTLSCSPISGHRSVSWYQQTPGQGLQFLFEYFSETQRNKGNFPGRFSGRQFSNSRSEMNVSTLELGDSALYLCASSLEGAYEQYFGPGTRLTVT.